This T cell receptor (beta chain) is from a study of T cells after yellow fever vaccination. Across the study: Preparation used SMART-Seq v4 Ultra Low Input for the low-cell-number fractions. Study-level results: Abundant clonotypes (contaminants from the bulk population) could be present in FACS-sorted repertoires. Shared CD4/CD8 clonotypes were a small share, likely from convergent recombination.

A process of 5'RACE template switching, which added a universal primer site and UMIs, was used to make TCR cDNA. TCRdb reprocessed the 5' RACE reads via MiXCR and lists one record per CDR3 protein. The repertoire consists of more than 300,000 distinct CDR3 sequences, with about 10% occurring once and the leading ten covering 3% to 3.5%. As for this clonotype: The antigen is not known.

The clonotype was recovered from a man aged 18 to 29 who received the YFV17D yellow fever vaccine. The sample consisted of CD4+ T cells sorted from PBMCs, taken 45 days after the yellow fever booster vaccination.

The DNA for the CDR3 is TGTGCCAGCAGGACGGTCCTAGGGTCCTACGAGCAGTACGTC. It specifies CASRTVLGSYEQYV. The chain is built from TRBV6-1 and TRBJ2-7; unclear D gene. Germline-derived CDR1 and CDR2 are MNHNS and SASEGT. The CDR3 consists of 14 residues. Between the trimmed V and J ends, which lost 6 bases and 1 base, there was a span of 13 bases.